This T cell receptor beta chain was found in a study of blood T cell repertoires in COVID-19. Study in general: Samples representing acute and convalescent COVID-19 were sourced from the United States, Italy and Spain.

The method was immunoSEQ multiplex PCR; TCRdb's version includes in-frame clones alone and lacks a portion of them. The sample carries almost 400,000 clones, 70% to 90% recorded once. This TCR came from a woman aged 25 to 39 with acute COVID-19. Sequencing used PBMCs or T cells enriched from blood (not recorded which).

CDR3: CASSLYGISNQPQHF. The CDR3 DNA sequence: TGTGCCAGCAGCTTATACGGGATTAGCAATCAGCCCCAGCATTTT. This sequence joins TRBV7-2 and TRBJ1-5; D is ambiguous. Trimming took 2 bases from V and 0 from J, leaving 8 bases between them. CDR1 and CDR2 (germline): SGHTA, FQGNSA. The CDR3 is made up of 15 amino acids. The complete variable domain, with remaining parts taken from reference TRBV7-2 and TRBJ1-5, reads GAGVSQSPSNKVTEKGKDVELRCDPISGHTALYWYRQSLGQGLEFLIYFQGNSAPDKSGLPSDRFSAERTGGSVSTLTIQRTQQEDSAVYLCASSLYGISNQPQHFGDGTRLSIL.